This T cell receptor beta chain was found in a study of shared clonotypes between healthy human individuals. Study results and limitations: Generally, naive subsets came out with larger estimated richness than memory subsets. Sampling used blood alone; tissue repertoires probably differ.

In germline, CDR1 is SGHRS, CDR2 YFSETQ. V lost 1 base, J lost 3 bases, and 14 bases lay in between. The length of the CDR3 is 16 residues. Selected positively for CCR7 and CD45RO-negative, naive CD8 cells excluded terminally differentiated effector memory CD45RA+ cells. Only in-frame clones appear in the TCRdb table, and some are missing; sequencing was by immunoSEQ multiplex PCR. The sample records about 800,000 clones, approximately 97% being singletons. With respect to this clone: Its antigen is undetermined.

The J gene is TRBJ2-1, the V gene TRBV5-1; D assignment may be TRBD1 or TRBD2 (5 bases each). The source is a man younger than 40 in good health. Sequenced material: naive CD8+ T cells sorted from blood. CDR3: CASSLLGVAGYNEQFF. In DNA form, the CDR3 reads TGCGCCAGCAGCTTGCTGGGGGTGGCGGGCTACAATGAGCAGTTCTTC.